This paragraph covers one TCR beta chain sequence. This specimen includes other DNA sequences encoding the same CDR3. This entry belongs to a study of blood T cell repertoires in COVID-19. Measured with immunoSEQ multiplex PCR; TCRdb has only the in-frame clones, and not every one. The sample holds 220,000 or so clones, 82% seen once. The CDR3 extends over 15 amino acids. CDR1 is GTSNPN and CDR2 is SVGIG in the germline V gene (reference sequence). The V end lost 0 bases, the J end lost 7 bases, and 15 bases lay between the germline ends. The sequence came from a woman older than 75 with COVID-19, enrolled during active disease. The gene calls are TRBV30 and TRBJ1-4; possibly TRBD1 for D (5 bases). The material sequenced was peripheral blood. This CDR3 reads CAWSVPRRGGEKLFF. CDR3 nucleotide sequence: TGTGCCTGGAGTGTACCCAGGAGGGGAGGTGAAAAACTGTTTTTT.